This TCR beta chain was recorded in a study of glioma-infiltrating T cells after dendritic cell vaccination. Primers: 60 V beta forward and 13 J beta reverse. Repertoires were generated with immunoSEQ multiplex PCR, while TCRdb's copy carries only in-frame clones and drops some. Of tens of thousands of clones listed, under 90% are singletons. Before vaccination, two weeks after the third vaccination, and at progression, PBMC were collected. The germline V and J ends were trimmed by 1 base and 3 bases, with 15 bases remaining between them. Germline CDR1 MGHDK, CDR2 SYGVNS. The CDR3 loop spans 16 amino acids.

V gene TRBV25-1 combines with J gene TRBJ1-1, with TRBD1 as a possible D gene (5 bases). The origin of this receptor is a human donor with glioblastoma. Sequenced here: blood, sampled before dendritic cell vaccination. The CDR3 DNA is TGTGCCAGCAGTGAATCCCATGGGAGGGACGACACTGAAGCTTTCTTT. Translated, it gives CASSESHGRDDTEAFF. Together with reference TRBV25-1 and TRBJ1-1, the CDR3 gives the full variable domain: EADIYQTPRYLVIGTGKKITLECSQTMGHDKMYWYQQDPGMELHLIHYSYGVNSTEKGDLSSESTVSRIRTEHFPLTLESARPSHTSQYLCASSESHGRDDTEAFFGQGTRLTVV.